This entry describes one T cell receptor (beta chain). The CDR3 is 14 residues long. Germline values: CDR1 SGHRS, CDR2 YFSETQ. Unmatched junction bases numbered 6, after V lost 4 bases and J lost 4 bases. Sequenced by immunoSEQ multiplex PCR; TCRdb stores in-frame clones only, minus some. The sample lists about 320,000 clones, roughly 86% occurring once. The entry originates in a study of blood T cell repertoires in COVID-19. Study-level information: T cells, B-cell-depleted T cells, or PBMCs provided the cDNA or gDNA that served as material.

This chain joins TRBV5-1 and TRBJ1-1; TRBD1 agrees at 8 bases. The source material was PBMCs or T cells enriched from blood (not recorded which). The receptor's source is a woman aged 18-29 years who had recovered from COVID-19. The CDR3 here is CASSANRGVTEAFF. DNA of the CDR3: TGCGCCAGCAGCGCAAACAGGGGGGTCACTGAAGCTTTCTTT.